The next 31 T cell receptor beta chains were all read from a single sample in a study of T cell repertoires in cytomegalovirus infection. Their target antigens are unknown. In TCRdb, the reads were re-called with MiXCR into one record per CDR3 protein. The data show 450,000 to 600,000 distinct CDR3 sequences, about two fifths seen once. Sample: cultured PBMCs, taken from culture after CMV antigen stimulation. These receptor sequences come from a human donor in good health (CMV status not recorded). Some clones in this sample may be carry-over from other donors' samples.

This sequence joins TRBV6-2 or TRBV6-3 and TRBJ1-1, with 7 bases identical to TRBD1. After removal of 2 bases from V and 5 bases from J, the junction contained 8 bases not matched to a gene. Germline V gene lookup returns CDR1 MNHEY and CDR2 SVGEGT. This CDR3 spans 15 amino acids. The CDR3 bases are TGTGCCAGCAGTTACGGTTTACAGGGGAGGACTGAAGCTTTCTTT. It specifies CASSYGLQGRTEAFF.

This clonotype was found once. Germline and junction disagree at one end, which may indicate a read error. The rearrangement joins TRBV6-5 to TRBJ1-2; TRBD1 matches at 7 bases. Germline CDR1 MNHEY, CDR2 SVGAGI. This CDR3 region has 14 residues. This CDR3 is CASSYRGSNYGYTF. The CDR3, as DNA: TGTGCAAGCAGTTACAGGGGTAGTAACTATGGCTACACCTTC.

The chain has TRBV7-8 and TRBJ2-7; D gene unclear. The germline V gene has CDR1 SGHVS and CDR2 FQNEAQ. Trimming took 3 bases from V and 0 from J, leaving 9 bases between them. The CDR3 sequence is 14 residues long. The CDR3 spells CASSFADPSYEQYF. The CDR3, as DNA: TGTGCCAGCAGCTTTGCCGACCCCTCCTACGAGCAGTACTTC. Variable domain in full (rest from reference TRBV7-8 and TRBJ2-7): GAGVSQSPRYKVAKRGQDVALRCDPISGHVSLFWYQQALGQGPEFLTYFQNEAQLDKSGLPSDRFFAERPEGSVSTLKIQRTQQEDSAVYLCASSFADPSYEQYFGPGTRLTVT.

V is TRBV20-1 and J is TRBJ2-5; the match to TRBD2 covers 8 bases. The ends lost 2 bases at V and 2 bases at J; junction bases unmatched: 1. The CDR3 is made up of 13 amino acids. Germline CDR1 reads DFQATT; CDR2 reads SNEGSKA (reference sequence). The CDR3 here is CSARTGGQETQYF. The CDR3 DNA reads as TGCAGTGCTAGAACGGGGGGGCAAGAGACCCAGTACTTC.

The CDR3 spells CASSFITGHGYTF. CDR3 sequence (DNA): TGTGCCAGCAGCTTCATAACGGGGCACGGCTACACCTTC. The genes are TRBV7-6 and TRBJ1-2, with D possibly being TRBD1 (5 bases). The CDR3 totals 13 residues. With 3 bases removed from V and 8 bases from J, the gap between germline ends came to 13 bases. The germline V gene has CDR1 SGHVS and CDR2 FNYEAQ.

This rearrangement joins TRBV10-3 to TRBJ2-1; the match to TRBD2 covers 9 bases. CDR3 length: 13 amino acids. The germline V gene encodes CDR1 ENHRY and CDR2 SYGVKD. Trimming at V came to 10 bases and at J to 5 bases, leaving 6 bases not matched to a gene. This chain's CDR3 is CATTQREDNEQFF. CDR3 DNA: TGTGCCACAACTCAGCGGGAGGACAATGAGCAGTTCTTC.

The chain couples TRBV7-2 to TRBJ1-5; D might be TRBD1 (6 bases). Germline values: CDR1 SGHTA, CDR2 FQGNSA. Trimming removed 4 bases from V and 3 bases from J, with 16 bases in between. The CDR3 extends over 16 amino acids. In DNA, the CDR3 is TGTGCCAGCAGCTCCCTGGGGGGGCCTTCCAATCAGCCCCAGCATTTT. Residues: CASSSLGGPSNQPQHF.

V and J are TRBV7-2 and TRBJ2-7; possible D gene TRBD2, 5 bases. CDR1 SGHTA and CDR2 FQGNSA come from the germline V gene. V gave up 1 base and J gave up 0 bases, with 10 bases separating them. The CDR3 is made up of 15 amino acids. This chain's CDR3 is CASSLVPGSSYEQYF. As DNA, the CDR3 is TGTGCCAGCAGCTTAGTCCCGGGGAGCTCCTACGAGCAGTACTTC.

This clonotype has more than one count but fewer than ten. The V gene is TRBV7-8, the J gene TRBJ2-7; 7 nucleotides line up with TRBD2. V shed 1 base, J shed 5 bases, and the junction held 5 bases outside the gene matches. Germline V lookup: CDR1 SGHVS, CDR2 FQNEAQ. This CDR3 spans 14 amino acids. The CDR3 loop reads CASSLGEGMDEQYF. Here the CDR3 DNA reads TGTGCCAGCAGCTTAGGGGAGGGGATGGACGAGCAGTACTTC.

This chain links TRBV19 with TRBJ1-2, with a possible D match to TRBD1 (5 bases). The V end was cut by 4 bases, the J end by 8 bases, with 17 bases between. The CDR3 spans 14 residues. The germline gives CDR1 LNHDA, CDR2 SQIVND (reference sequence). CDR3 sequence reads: CASSTLVGVGGYTF. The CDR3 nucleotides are TGTGCCAGTAGTACCCTAGTAGGGGTCGGCGGCTACACCTTC.

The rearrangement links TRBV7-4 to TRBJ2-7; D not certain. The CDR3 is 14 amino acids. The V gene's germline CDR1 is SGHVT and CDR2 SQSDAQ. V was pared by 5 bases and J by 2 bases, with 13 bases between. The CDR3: CASSPSRRPYEQYF. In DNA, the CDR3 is TGTGCCAGCAGCCCCTCCCGCCGGCCCTACGAGCAGTACTTC. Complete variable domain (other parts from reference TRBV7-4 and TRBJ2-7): GAGVSQSPRYKVAKRGRDVALRCDSISGHVTLYWYRQTLGQGSEVLTYSQSDAQRDKSGRPSGRFSAERPERSVSTLKIQRTEQGDSAVYLCASSPSRRPYEQYFGPGTRLTVT.

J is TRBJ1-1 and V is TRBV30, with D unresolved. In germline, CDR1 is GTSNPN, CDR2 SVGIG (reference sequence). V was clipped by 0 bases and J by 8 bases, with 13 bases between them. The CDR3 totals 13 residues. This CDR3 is CAWSVFPTGEAFF. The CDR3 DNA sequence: TGTGCCTGGAGTGTATTCCCGACGGGGGAAGCTTTCTTT.

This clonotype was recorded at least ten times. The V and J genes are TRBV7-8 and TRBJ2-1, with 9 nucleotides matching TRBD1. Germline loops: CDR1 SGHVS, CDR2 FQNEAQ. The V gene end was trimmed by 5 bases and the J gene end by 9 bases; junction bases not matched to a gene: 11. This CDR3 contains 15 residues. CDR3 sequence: CASSANRGLGLEQFF. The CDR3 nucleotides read TGTGCCAGCAGCGCCAACAGGGGGCTTGGTCTTGAGCAGTTCTTC.

The CDR3 DNA sequence: TGTGCTAGTGGGCCCCCCGTTGCAGCGAGATCCCTGGATGAGCAGTTCTTC. This codes for CASGPPVAARSLDEQFF. The chain couples TRBV12-5 to TRBJ2-1; no clear D. The CDR3 covers 17 residues. Per germline, CDR1 LGHNT and CDR2 FRNRAP. Deletions cut 6 bases from V and 8 bases from J, with 26 bases between. The variable domain in full, with the rest retrieved from reference TRBV12-5 and TRBJ2-1, is DARVTQTPRHKVTEMGQEVTMRCQPILGHNTVFWYRQTMMQGLELLAYFRNRAPLDDSGMPKDRFSAEMPDATLATLKIQPSEPRDSAVYFCASGPPVAARSLDEQFFGPGTRLTVL.

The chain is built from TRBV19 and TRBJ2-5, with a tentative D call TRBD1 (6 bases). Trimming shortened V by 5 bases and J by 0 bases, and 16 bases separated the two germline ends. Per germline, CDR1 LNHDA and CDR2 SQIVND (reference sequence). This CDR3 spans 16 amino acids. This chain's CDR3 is CASSLGAEADQETQYF. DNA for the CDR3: TGTGCCAGTAGTTTGGGGGCCGAGGCAGACCAAGAGACCCAGTACTTC. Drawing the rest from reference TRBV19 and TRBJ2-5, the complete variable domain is DGGITQSPKYLFRKEGQNVTLSCEQNLNHDAMYWYRQDPGQGLRLIYYSQIVNDFQKGDIAEGYSVSREKKESFPLTVTSAQKNPTAFYLCASSLGAEADQETQYFGPGTRLLVL.

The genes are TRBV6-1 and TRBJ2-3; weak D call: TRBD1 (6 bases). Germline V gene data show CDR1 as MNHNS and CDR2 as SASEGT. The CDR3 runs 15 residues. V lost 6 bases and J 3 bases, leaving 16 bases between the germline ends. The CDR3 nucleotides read TGTGCCAGCAGCGGTGGGGGCGTGCTGACAGATACGCAGTATTTT. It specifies CASSGGGVLTDTQYF.

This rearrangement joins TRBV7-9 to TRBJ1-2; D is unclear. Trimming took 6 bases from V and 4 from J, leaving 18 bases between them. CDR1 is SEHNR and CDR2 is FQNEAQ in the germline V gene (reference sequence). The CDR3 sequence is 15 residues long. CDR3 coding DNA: TGTGCCAGCAGTCCGGACCCGGGAGGTTCCTATGGCTACACCTTC. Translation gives CASSPDPGGSYGYTF.

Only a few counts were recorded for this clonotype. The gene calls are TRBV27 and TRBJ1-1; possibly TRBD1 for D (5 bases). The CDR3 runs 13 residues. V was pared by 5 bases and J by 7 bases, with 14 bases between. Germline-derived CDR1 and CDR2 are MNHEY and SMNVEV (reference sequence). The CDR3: CASSRRSGLEAFF. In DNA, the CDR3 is TGTGCCAGCAGTCGACGTTCGGGGCTTGAAGCTTTCTTT.

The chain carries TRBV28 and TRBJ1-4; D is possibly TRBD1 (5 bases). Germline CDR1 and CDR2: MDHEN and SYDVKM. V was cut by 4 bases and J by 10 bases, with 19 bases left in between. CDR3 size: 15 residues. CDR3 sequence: CASSSPAGAGGKLFF. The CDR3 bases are TGTGCCAGCAGTTCGCCGGCCGGGGCCGGAGGAAAACTGTTTTTT.

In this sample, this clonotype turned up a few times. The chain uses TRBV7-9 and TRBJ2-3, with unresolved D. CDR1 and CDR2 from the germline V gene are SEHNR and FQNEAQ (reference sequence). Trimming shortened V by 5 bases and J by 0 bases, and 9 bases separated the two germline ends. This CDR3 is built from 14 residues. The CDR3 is CASSARTSTDTQYF. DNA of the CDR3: TGTGCCAGCAGCGCGCGAACTAGCACAGATACGCAGTATTTT.

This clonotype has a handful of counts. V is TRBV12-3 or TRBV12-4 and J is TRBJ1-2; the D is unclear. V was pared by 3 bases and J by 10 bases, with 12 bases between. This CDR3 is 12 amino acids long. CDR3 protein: CASSFAGRVYTF. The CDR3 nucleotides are TGTGCCAGCAGTTTTGCCGGCAGAGTCTACACCTTC.

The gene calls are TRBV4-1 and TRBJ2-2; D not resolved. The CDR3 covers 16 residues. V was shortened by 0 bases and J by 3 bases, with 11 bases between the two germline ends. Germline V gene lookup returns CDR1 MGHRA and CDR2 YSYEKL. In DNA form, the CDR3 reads TGCGCCAGCAGCCAAGACATCAGCCGTTACACCGGGGAGCTGTTTTTT. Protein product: CASSQDISRYTGELFF.

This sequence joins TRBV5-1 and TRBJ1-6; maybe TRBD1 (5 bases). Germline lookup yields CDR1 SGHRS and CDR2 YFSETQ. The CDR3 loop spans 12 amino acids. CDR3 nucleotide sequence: TGCCGCGAACCAGGGCTCGGTTCACCCCTCCACTTT. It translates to CREPGLGSPLHF.

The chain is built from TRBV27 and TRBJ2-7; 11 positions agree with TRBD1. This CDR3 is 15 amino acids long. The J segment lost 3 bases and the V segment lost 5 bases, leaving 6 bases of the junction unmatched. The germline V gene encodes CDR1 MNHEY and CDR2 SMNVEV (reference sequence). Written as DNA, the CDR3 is TGTGCCAGCAGTACCGAGGACAGGGGGCTCTACGAGCAGTACTTC. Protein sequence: CASSTEDRGLYEQYF.

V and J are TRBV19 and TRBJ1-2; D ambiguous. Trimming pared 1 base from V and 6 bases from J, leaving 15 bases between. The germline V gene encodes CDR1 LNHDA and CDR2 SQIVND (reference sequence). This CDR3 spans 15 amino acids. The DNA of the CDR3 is TGTGCCAGTAGTATAGTGGCCAGTTCGATCGATGGCTACACCTTC. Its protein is CASSIVASSIDGYTF.

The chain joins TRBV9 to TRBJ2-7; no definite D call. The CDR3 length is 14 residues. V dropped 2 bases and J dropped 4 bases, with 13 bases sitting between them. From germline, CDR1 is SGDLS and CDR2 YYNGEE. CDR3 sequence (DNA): TGTGCCAGCAGCGTCGGCAAGCTTGGATACGAGCAGTACTTC. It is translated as CASSVGKLGYEQYF. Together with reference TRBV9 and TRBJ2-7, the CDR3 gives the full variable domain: DSGVTQTPKHLITATGQRVTLRCSPRSGDLSVYWYQQSLDQGLQFLIQYYNGEERAKGNILERFSAQQFPDLHSELNLSSLELGDSALYFCASSVGKLGYEQYFGPGTRLTVT.

The DNA of the CDR3 is TGTGCCAGCAGTCCAGGGGCCCACGAGCAGTACTTC. Translating gives CASSPGAHEQYF. V and J are TRBV6-8 and TRBJ2-7; possibly TRBD1 for D (6 bases). The CDR3 loop spans 12 amino acids. Deletions cut 5 bases from V and 5 bases from J, with 10 bases between. The V gene's germline CDR1 is MNHGY and CDR2 SAAAGT.

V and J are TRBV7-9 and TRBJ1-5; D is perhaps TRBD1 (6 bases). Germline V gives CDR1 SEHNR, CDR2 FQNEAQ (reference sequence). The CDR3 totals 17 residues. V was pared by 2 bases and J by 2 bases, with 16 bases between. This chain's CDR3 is CASSLIPRGDGNQPQHF. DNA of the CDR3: TGTGCCAGCAGCTTAATACCGAGGGGGGACGGCAATCAGCCCCAGCATTTT.

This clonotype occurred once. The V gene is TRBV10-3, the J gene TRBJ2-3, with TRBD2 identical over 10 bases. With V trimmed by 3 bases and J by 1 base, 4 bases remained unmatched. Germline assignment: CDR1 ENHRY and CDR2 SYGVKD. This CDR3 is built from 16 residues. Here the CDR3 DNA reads TGTGCCATCAGTGATTCCCTAGCGGGGGGCACAGATACGCAGTATTTT. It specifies CAISDSLAGGTDTQYF.

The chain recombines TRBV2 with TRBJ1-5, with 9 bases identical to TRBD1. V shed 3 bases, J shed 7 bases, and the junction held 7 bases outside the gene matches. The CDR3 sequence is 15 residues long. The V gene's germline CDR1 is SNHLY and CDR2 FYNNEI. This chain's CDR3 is CASSEAGQGPQPQHF. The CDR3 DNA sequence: TGTGCCAGCAGTGAGGCGGGACAGGGCCCACAGCCCCAGCATTTT. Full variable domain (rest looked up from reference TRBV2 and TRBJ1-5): EPEVTQTPSHQVTQMGQEVILRCVPISNHLYFYWYRQILGQKVEFLVSFYNNEISEKSEIFDDQFSVERPDGSNFTLKIRSTKLEDSAMYFCASSEAGQGPQPQHFGDGTRLSIL.

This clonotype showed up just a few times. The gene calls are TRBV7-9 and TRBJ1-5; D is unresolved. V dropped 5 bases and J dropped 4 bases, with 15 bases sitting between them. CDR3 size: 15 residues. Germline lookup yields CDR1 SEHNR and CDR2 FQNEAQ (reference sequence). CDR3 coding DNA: TGTGCCAGCAGCCGTGGCCGGGAGGAAAATCAGCCCCAGCATTTT. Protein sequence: CASSRGREENQPQHF.